The rows below give T cell receptor beta chains drawn from one sample of a study of beta chain features in type 1 diabetes. Produced via immunoSEQ multiplex PCR; TCRdb's table is partial and in-frame only. The data show hundreds of thousands of clones, 68% seen once. Sequenced input: naive CD4+ T cells from blood. The receptor set was obtained from a man in his thirties or forties in good health. Both conserved end residues are part of each CDR3. Each record gives: clone size, J gene, D gene, V gene, CDR3 DNA, CDR3 protein. D genes are given only for firm matches. Size is omitted from some rows. Given values are once, few, many or a class for expanded clones.

>once|TRBJ2-3|.|TRBV7-9
TGTGCCAGCAGCTCCCTTTGGGGGAAAGATACGCAGTATTTT
CASSSLWGKDTQYF
>few|TRBJ1-1|.|TRBV29-1
TGCAGCGTTGAAGACAGGGTGTACACTGAAGCTTTCTTT
CSVEDRVYTEAFF
>.|TRBJ2-7|TRBD2|TRBV18
TGTGCCAGCTCACCGCGCGGGGGAACCTACGAGCAGTACTTC
CASSPRGGTYEQYF
>few|TRBJ1-2|.|TRBV30
TGTGCCTGGAGTGCCAGACTTCTAGATAACTATGGCTACACCTTC
CAWSARLLDNYGYTF
>few|TRBJ2-7|.|TRBV11-2
TGTGCCAGCAGCCCTGGACAGAAGACGTACGGGCAGTACTTC
CASSPGQKTYGQYF
>.|TRBJ1-1|.|TRBV19
TGTGCCAGTAGTATCGGACAGAAGAACACTGAAGCTTTCTTT
CASSIGQKNTEAFF
>.|TRBJ2-7|TRBD1|TRBV30
TGTGCCTGGAGTCCTGGACAGGGGGCCTACTACGAGCAGTACTTC
CAWSPGQGAYYEQYF
>.|TRBJ1-2|TRBD1|TRBV29-1
TGCAGCGTTGCCCCTCGACAGGGGAGCTATGGCTACACCTTC
CSVAPRQGSYGYTF
>.|TRBJ2-5|TRBD2|TRBV5-6
TGTGCCAGCAGCTTGGTGGGGACTAGCCAAGAGACCCAGTACTTC
CASSLVGTSQETQYF
>.|TRBJ2-1|TRBD2|TRBV30
TGTGCCTGGAGTGTCAATGCGGGAGTTGGCAATGAGCAGTTCTTC
CAWSVNAGVGNEQFF
>.|TRBJ2-1|.|TRBV19
TGTGCCAGTAGTGCCGTCTACAACACCTACAATGAGCAGTTCTTC
CASSAVYNTYNEQFF
>few|TRBJ2-3|.|TRBV29-1
TGCAGCGCCCAGGGGAAAGGCACAGATACGCAGTATTTT
CSAQGKGTDTQYF
>.|TRBJ2-6|TRBD1|TRBV7-6
TGTGCCAGCAGTACGGGACAGGGGGCGCGAGGGGCCAACGTCCTGACTTTC
CASSTGQGARGANVLTF
>.|TRBJ2-4|.|TRBV6-5
TGTGCCAGCAGTTACGCAAACATTCAGTACTTC
CASSYANIQYF
>.|TRBJ2-7|TRBD1|TRBV5-1
TGCGCCAGCAGCTCCGGGACAGGGATCTACGAGCAGTACTTC
CASSSGTGIYEQYF
>.|TRBJ1-2|.|TRBV29-1
TGCAGCGTTGAAGACTCGGGACGGACTAACTATGGCTACACCTTC
CSVEDSGRTNYGYTF
>.|TRBJ2-6|.|TRBV4-3
TGCGCCAGCAGCCAAGGGGGTTCTGGGGCCAACGTCCTGACTTTC
CASSQGGSGANVLTF
>.|TRBJ1-2|TRBD1|TRBV18
TGTGCCAGCTCACCCGACAGGGAATATGGCTACACCTTC
CASSPDREYGYTF
>.|TRBJ2-5|TRBD1|TRBV5-6
TGTGCCAGCAGCTCACATCTTACTGACAGGGAACAGACCCAGTACTTC
CASSSHLTDREQTQYF
>.|TRBJ1-1|TRBD1|TRBV29-1
TGCAGCGTTGAAGGGACAGGGGGCTCCACTGAAGCTTTCTTT
CSVEGTGGSTEAFF
>few|TRBJ1-6|.|TRBV9
TGTGCCAGCAGCGTAGATCAGAATTCACCCCTCCACTTT
CASSVDQNSPLHF
>.|TRBJ1-1|TRBD1|TRBV7-2
TGTGCCAGCAGCCCAGGGGGCATTTGGACTGAAGCTTTCTTT
CASSPGGIWTEAFF
>.|TRBJ2-1|.|TRBV30
TGTGCCTGGACCCCCGGGAGGGGGCGGAATGAGCAGTTCTTC
CAWTPGRGRNEQFF
>.|TRBJ1-2|TRBD1|TRBV10-3
TGTGCCATCAGCGAAGGACAGGGAGCTAACTATGGCTACACCTTC
CAISEGQGANYGYTF
>few|TRBJ2-5|.|TRBV29-1
TGCAGCGTTGAAGGCGGAACAGAGACCCAGTACTTC
CSVEGGTETQYF
>.|TRBJ2-7|TRBD1|TRBV29-1
TGCAGCGTTGCGGGACAGGGGATTTACGAGCAGTACTTC
CSVAGQGIYEQYF
>.|TRBJ2-7|TRBD2|TRBV7-9
TGTGCCAGCAGCACTAGCGGGAGCTCCTACGAGCAGTACTTC
CASSTSGSSYEQYF
>few|TRBJ2-1|TRBD1|TRBV29-1
TGCAGCGGTGAGGGGACAGAATCCTACAATGAGCAGTTCTTC
CSGEGTESYNEQFF
>.|TRBJ2-3|.|TRBV30
TGTGCCTGGAGTGGGGAAGACACAGATACGCAGTATTTT
CAWSGEDTDTQYF
>.|TRBJ2-2|.|TRBV19
TGTGCCAGTAGTATCGCCGGGGAGCTGTTTTTT
CASSIAGELFF
>.|TRBJ2-2|.|TRBV2
TGTGCCAGCAGTGGGACCGGGGCCAATGTGGCCGGGGAGCTGTTTTTT
CASSGTGANVAGELFF
>.|TRBJ2-3|.|TRBV29-1
TGCAGCGGGGCGCGGGATACGCAGTATTTT
CSGARDTQYF
>.|TRBJ2-7|.|TRBV29-1
TGCAGCGCCCAGGGGGGTTCCTACGAGCAGTACTTC
CSAQGGSYEQYF
>.|TRBJ2-5|TRBD1|TRBV7-2
TGTGCCAGCAGCCTCCAGACAGGGTGGGGAGAGACCCAGTACTTC
CASSLQTGWGETQYF
>.|TRBJ2-7|TRBD2|TRBV9
TGTGCCAGCAGCGTAGATTTAAGCGGGAGCTCCTACGAGCAGTACTTC
CASSVDLSGSSYEQYF
>.|TRBJ2-1|.|TRBV30
TGTGCCTGGAGTGTAATAGGGGATGAGCAGTTCTTC
CAWSVIGDEQFF
>.|TRBJ2-3|TRBD2|TRBV4-2
TGTGCCAGCAGCCATACTAGCGGGAGCACAGATACGCAGTATTTT
CASSHTSGSTDTQYF
>.|TRBJ2-2|TRBD1|TRBV30
TGTGCCTGGAGTACCCGGACAGGCGCCGGGGAGCTGTTTTTT
CAWSTRTGAGELFF
>.|TRBJ2-2|.|TRBV29-1
TGCAGCGTCTTCACAACAGTCACCGGGGAGCTGTTTTTT
CSVFTTVTGELFF
>once|TRBJ1-5|.|TRBV30
TGTGCCTGGAGTGCTGGGACACCCTTAAGACCCCAGCATTTT
CAWSAGTPLRPQHF